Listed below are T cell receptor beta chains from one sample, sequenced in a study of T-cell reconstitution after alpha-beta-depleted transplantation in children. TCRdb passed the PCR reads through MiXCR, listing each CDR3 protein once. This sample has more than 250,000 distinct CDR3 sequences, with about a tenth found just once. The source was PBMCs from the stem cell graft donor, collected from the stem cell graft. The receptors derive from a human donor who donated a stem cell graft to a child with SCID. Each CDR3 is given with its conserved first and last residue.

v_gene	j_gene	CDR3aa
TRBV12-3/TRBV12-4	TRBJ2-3	CASSLILAGGADTQYF
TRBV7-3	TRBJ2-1	CASSLDGRLASHNEQFF
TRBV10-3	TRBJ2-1	CASTGGSEQFF
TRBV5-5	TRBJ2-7	CASSLLLGLRQGASEQYF
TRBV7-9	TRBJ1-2	CASSDQTRANYGYTF
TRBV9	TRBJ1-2	CASSAQQGYFGYTF
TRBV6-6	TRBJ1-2	CASSYQQGGGDGYTF
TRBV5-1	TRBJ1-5	CASSLAADSNQPQHF
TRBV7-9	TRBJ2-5	CASSPGTEIRWETQYF
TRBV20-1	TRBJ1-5	CSARTGPNQPQHF
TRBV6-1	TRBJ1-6	CASRGQGRSYNSPLHF
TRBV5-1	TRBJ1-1	CASSLAVVDGTEAFF
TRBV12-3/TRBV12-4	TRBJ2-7	CASSFYTGSYEQYF
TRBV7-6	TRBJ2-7	CASSSGQGLNEQYF
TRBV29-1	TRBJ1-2	CSSVDYGAGYTF
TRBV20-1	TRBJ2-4	CSARLVVENIQYF
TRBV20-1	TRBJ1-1	CSARGSDNTEAFF
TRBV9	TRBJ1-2	CASSVGNTGRRGYGYTF
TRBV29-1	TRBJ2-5	CSVRQGCGETQYF
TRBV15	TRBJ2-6	CATSRGTGFNVLTF
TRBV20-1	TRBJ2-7	CSASKDSSYEQYF
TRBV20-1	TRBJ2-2	CSARDQWGPTGELFF
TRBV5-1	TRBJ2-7	CASSLGTGGRNEQYF
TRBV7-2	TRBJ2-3	CASSASGQAPDTQYF
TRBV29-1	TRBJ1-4	CSVGGQGAFEKLFF
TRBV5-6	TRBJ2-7	CASSDDLTFYEQYF
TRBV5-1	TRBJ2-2	CASSLNVWSGATGELFF
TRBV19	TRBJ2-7	CASSQNGGNEQYF
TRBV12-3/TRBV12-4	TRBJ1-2	CASSLERNGYTF
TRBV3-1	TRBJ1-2	CASSHRGNYGYTF
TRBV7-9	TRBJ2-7	CASSWDNWPYEQYF
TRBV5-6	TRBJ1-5	CASTNWGSLNQPQHF
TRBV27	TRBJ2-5	CASSRGAFSETQYF
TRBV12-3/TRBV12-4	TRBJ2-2	CASSLGSLNTGELFF
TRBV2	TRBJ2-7	CASTRDVWEQYF
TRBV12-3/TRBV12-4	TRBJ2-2	CASSWTGGAGRTGELFF
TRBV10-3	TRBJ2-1	CAISVRGEGSYNEQFF
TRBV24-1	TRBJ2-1	CATSDYNRGNEQFF
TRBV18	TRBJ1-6	CASSQGKGAGSPLHF
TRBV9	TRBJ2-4	CASSESGTGGTIQYF
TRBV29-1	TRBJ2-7	CSVVLGAYEQYF
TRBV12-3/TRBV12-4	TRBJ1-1	CASSLTGFSSTEAFF
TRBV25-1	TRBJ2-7	CASSDRGGASSYEQYF
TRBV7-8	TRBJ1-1	CASSLVRGASEAFF
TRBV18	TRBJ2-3	CASSPLGQGGTDTQYF
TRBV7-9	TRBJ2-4	CASSLARGPGIQYF
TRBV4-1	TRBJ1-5	CASSLNRDSNQPQHF
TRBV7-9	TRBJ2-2	CASSHPPTFDTGELFF
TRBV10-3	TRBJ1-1	CAISEGTGGTEAFF